This record looks at one T cell receptor (beta chain) sequence and its context. The data were obtained in a study of blood T cell repertoires in COVID-19. The CDR3 extends over 15 amino acids. Germline V lookup: CDR1 LGHNA, CDR2 YNFKEQ. The ends were cut back, 0 bases at V and 8 bases at J, with 13 bases in the middle. Profiled with immunoSEQ multiplex PCR; TCRdb holds only in-frame clones, not every one. The sample yields approximately 200,000 clones, roughly nine tenths seen once. The recovered donors of Cohort 3 showed two negative PCRs, clearance, or symptom resolution. The sample consisted of PBMCs or T cells enriched from blood (not recorded which). The chain employs TRBV4-2 and TRBJ1-4; maybe TRBD1 (6 bases). The sequence was collected from a man aged 30 to 39 who had recovered from COVID-19. The CDR3 region is CASSQERAGEEKLFF. CDR3 nucleotide sequence: TGTGCCAGCAGCCAAGAAAGGGCAGGGGAAGAAAAACTGTTTTTT.